The 2 T cell receptor beta chains reported below all come from one sample, sequenced in a study of shared clonotypes between healthy human individuals. Method: immunoSEQ multiplex PCR; TCRdb's copy keeps in-frame clones and lacks some. The sample has about 1 million clones; approximately 72% are singletons. Material for sequencing was memory CD4+ T cells sorted from blood. This sample's subset: CD45RA-negative fraction. Receptors were obtained from a man between 18 and 35 years old in good health.

The chain employs TRBV19 and TRBJ2-2; D remains unclear. Trimming removed 7 bases from V and 6 bases from J, with 15 bases in between. This CDR3 spans 14 amino acids. Germline V lookup: CDR1 LNHDA, CDR2 SQIVND (reference sequence). CDR3 DNA sequence: TGTGCCAGTACCCGGACGAGGATTGCCGGGGAGCTGTTTTTT. Protein product: CASTRTRIAGELFF.

This clone was seen only a few times. The genes are TRBV10-3 and TRBJ1-5; D unclear. This CDR3 has 12 residues. The V gene lost 3 bases and the J gene lost 7 bases, with 7 bases spanning the gap. Germline V gene lookup returns CDR1 ENHRY and CDR2 SYGVKD. The CDR3 DNA reads TGTGCCATCAGTGATAACCAGCAGCCCCAGCATTTT. It specifies CAISDNQQPQHF.